A single sample is the source of the 10 T cell receptor beta chains below, sequenced in a study of blood T cell repertoires in COVID-19. Clones were sequenced by immunoSEQ multiplex PCR, and TCRdb holds only the in-frame ones, with some missing. The repertoire has about 140,000 clones, about 79% of them found once; the top ten carry just under 3%. Sequencing was carried out using PBMCs or T cells enriched from blood (not recorded which). Every receptor here comes from a woman between 50 and 59 years old who had recovered from COVID-19.

As for this clone: The sample holds other DNA sequences that translate to the same CDR3. V is TRBV5-1 and J is TRBJ2-3; 11 bases fit TRBD2. The V gene's germline CDR1 is SGHRS and CDR2 YFSETQ. The trim removed 4 bases at V and 2 bases at J, leaving 6 bases unmatched. The CDR3 covers 16 residues. CDR3 DNA sequence: TGCGCCAGCAGCCTACTAGCGGGGGCATCCACAGATACGCAGTATTTT. Its protein is CASSLLAGASTDTQYF.

This chain uses TRBV18 with TRBJ1-2, with TRBD1 identical over 8 bases. CDR1 is KGHSH, CDR2 LQKENI, per germline. With 2 bases clipped from V and 6 bases from J, the junction kept 5 bases outside the gene matches. This CDR3 contains 14 residues. CDR3 amino acids: CASSPGQTGDGYTF. The CDR3 bases are TGTGCCAGCTCACCAGGCCAGACAGGGGATGGCTACACCTTC.

The chain is built from TRBV20-1 and TRBJ2-1, with 8 bases fitting TRBD2. Germline V gene sequence: CDR1 DFQATT, CDR2 SNEGSKA (reference sequence). The length of the CDR3 is 15 residues. The trim removed 3 bases at V and 0 bases at J, leaving 4 bases unmatched. The CDR3 DNA sequence: TGCAGTGCTAGTGGGACTAGGAGCTCCTACAATGAGCAGTTCTTC. Translating it yields CSASGTRSSYNEQFF.

This rearrangement joins TRBV29-1 to TRBJ1-4, with 8 nucleotides matching TRBD1. The V segment lost 6 bases and the J segment 4 bases; nucleotides outside the gene matches: 10. The CDR3 runs to 15 residues. Germline CDR1 reads SQVTM; CDR2 reads ANQGSEA. The CDR3 loop reads CSVEGQEVGNEKLFF. Written as DNA, the CDR3 is TGCAGCGTGGAGGGACAGGAGGTTGGTAATGAAAAACTGTTTTTT.

The J gene is TRBJ1-4, the V gene TRBV7-9; 9 nucleotides line up with TRBD1. The trim removed 3 bases at V and 7 bases at J, leaving 6 bases unmatched. Germline-derived CDR1 and CDR2 are SEHNR and FQNEAQ (reference sequence). This CDR3 is 15 amino acids long. CDR3 nucleotide sequence: TGTGCCAGCAGCTTCTGGACAGGGGAAAGTGAAAAACTGTTTTTT. Translating it yields CASSFWTGESEKLFF.

The chain joins TRBV11-3 to TRBJ2-7; the D gene is possibly TRBD2 (6 bases). Germline V gives CDR1 SGHNT, CDR2 YENEEA. V lost 5 bases and J lost 6, with 17 bases in between. The CDR3 spans 14 residues. CDR3 nucleotides: TGTGCCAGCAGCGGTAGTGGGGGGAGGAGCGAGCAGTACTTC. Translation: CASSGSGGRSEQYF.

V gene TRBV6-5 combines with J gene TRBJ1-2; TRBD1 matches at 9 bases. Germline V gives CDR1 MNHEY, CDR2 SVGAGI. The junction had 7 bases not matched to a gene; V was cut back by 0 bases and J by 8 bases. The CDR3 consists of 15 residues. Here the CDR3 reads CASSYSRGQGWGYTF. The CDR3 DNA is TGTGCCAGCAGTTACTCGAGGGGACAGGGTTGGGGCTACACCTTC.

The chain is built from TRBV3-1 (or the pseudogene TRBV3-2) and TRBJ2-7, with 16 bases fitting TRBD2. Germline CDR1 is LGHDT and CDR2 is YNNKEL (reference sequence). Trimming took 4 bases from V and 3 from J; bases not matched to a gene: 3. This CDR3 spans 16 amino acids. The CDR3 region has the DNA TGTGCCAGCAGCCCAGGGACTAGCGGGGGGGGCTACGAGCAGTACTTC. Its translation is CASSPGTSGGGYEQYF.

This clone was picked up one time. V gene TRBV5-4 combines with J gene TRBJ2-5; tentatively, D is TRBD2 (6 bases). The germline V gene encodes CDR1 SGHNT and CDR2 YYREEE (reference sequence). The CDR3 is 16 amino acids. Between the trimmed V and J ends, which lost 3 bases and 8 bases, there was a span of 23 bases. CDR3 amino acids: CASSSGSYSKLGTQYF. The CDR3 region has the DNA TGTGCCAGCAGCTCCGGGAGTTATTCCAAATTGGGAACCCAGTACTTC. The variable domain in full, with the rest retrieved from reference TRBV5-4 and TRBJ2-5, is ETGVTQSPTHLIKTRGQQVTLRCSSQSGHNTVSWYQQALGQGPQFIFQYYREEENGRGNFPPRFSGLQFPNYSSELNVNALELDDSALYLCASSSGSYSKLGTQYFGPGTRLLVL.

The rearrangement uses TRBV9 and TRBJ2-7; weak D call: TRBD1 (5 bases). V was shortened by 4 bases and J by 0 bases, with 14 bases between the two germline ends. This CDR3 has 15 residues. Germline V gene sequence: CDR1 SGDLS, CDR2 YYNGEE. The CDR3 DNA follows: TGTGCCAGCAGCTCTTGGGGCGCAAGCTCCTACGAGCAGTACTTC. This encodes CASSSWGASSYEQYF.